Each of the 28 T cell receptor beta chains below was sequenced from the same sample in a study of pediatric ulcerative colitis (dated by TCRdb to about 2019). Library preparation was by the immunoSEQ multiplex PCR assay. Held by TCRdb, this immuneACCESS table contains in-frame sequences only and omits some clones. Under half of the omission traces to an unresolved V gene where checked; the cause of the rest is unknown. The sample includes 20,000 to 25,000 clones, with about three quarters observed a single time. Roughly 16% of the sample is taken by the ten largest. During colonoscopy, one to two rectal pinch biopsies were obtained for research purposes. Material: gut tissue. These TCRs come from a boy between 10 and 17 years old with severe ulcerative colitis.

The V call is TRBV13, the J call TRBJ2-7, with 11 bases that match TRBD1. The germline V gene has CDR1 PRHDT and CDR2 FYEKMQ (reference sequence). The trim removed 5 bases at V and 0 bases at J, leaving 12 bases unmatched. CDR3 length: 18 residues. The CDR3 loop is CASSPSGTGGRPSYEQYF. The CDR3 DNA sequence: TGTGCCAGCAGCCCTTCCGGGACAGGGGGTCGTCCCTCCTACGAGCAGTACTTC.

The chain couples TRBV28 to TRBJ2-7, with D possibly being TRBD1 (7 bases). The V end was cut by 4 bases, the J end by 5 bases, with 12 bases between. Germline lookup yields CDR1 MDHEN and CDR2 SYDVKM. The CDR3 runs to 13 residues. Written as DNA, the CDR3 is TGTGCCAGCAGTTCTGGAGGGGGCAACGAGCAGTACTTC. Protein: CASSSGGGNEQYF.

This sequence joins TRBV6-1 and TRBJ2-3, with D perhaps TRBD2 (6 bases). The CDR3 covers 14 residues. Trimming left V 6 bases short and J 7 bases short, with 17 bases between. Germline V gene lookup returns CDR1 MNHNS and CDR2 SASEGT. The DNA for the CDR3 is TGTGCCAGCAGGGCGGCCATGGGAGGAAATACGCAGTATTTT. Encoded protein: CASRAAMGGNTQYF.

The chain carries TRBV19 and TRBJ2-2; D may be TRBD2 (5 bases). The V end lost 5 bases, the J end lost 0 bases, and 7 bases lay between the germline ends. CDR1 is LNHDA, CDR2 SQIVND, per germline (reference sequence). This CDR3 is 14 amino acids long. The CDR3 region has the DNA TGTGCCAGTAGTTCGCGGGCGAACACCGGGGAGCTGTTTTTT. Its translation: CASSSRANTGELFF.

This clone showed up just a few times. CDR3 loop: CASSLFLAGGYEQYF. CDR3 bases: TGTGCCAGCAGTTTATTCCTAGCGGGGGGCTACGAGCAGTACTTC. The gene calls are TRBV27 and TRBJ2-7; 11 positions match TRBD2. Trimming cost V 1 base and J 3 bases; bases outside gene matches: 2. Germline V gene data show CDR1 as MNHEY and CDR2 as SMNVEV (reference sequence). The CDR3 covers 15 residues.

The chain combines TRBV12-5 with TRBJ2-7; no clear D gene. CDR1 and CDR2 from the germline V gene are LGHNT and FRNRAP. This CDR3 comprises 15 residues. With 0 bases removed from V and 5 bases from J, the gap between germline ends came to 14 bases. The CDR3 here is CASGLVLNRFNEQYF. CDR3 DNA: TGTGCTAGTGGTTTGGTACTTAACAGATTCAACGAGCAGTACTTC.

This CDR3 reads CASGPGGNQPQHF. Written as DNA, the CDR3 is TGTGCTAGTGGCCCGGGGGGCAATCAGCCCCAGCATTTT. V is TRBV12-5 and J is TRBJ1-5; maybe TRBD1 (5 bases). The CDR3 covers 13 residues. Trimming pared 6 bases from V and 2 bases from J, leaving 8 bases between. Per the germline V gene, CDR1 is LGHNT and CDR2 is FRNRAP.

This clone came up a few times. The chain is built from TRBV7-8 and TRBJ2-7; D is tentatively TRBD1 or TRBD2 (6 bases each). Germline CDR1 is SGHVS and CDR2 is FQNEAQ. The V end lost 5 bases, the J end lost 3 bases, and 14 bases lay between the germline ends. CDR3 length equals 14 residues. Written as DNA, the CDR3 is TGTGCCAGCAGCCCCGGGGGCCTAGGCTACGAGCAGTACTTC. Amino acid sequence: CASSPGGLGYEQYF.

V is TRBV20-1 and J is TRBJ2-5, with D perhaps matching TRBD1 or TRBD2 (5 bases each). Germline CDR1 and CDR2: DFQATT and SNEGSKA (reference sequence). The CDR3 consists of 11 residues. V was pared by 7 bases and J by 7 bases, with 13 bases between. CDR3 loop: CSGGTTATQYF. CDR3 DNA: TGCAGTGGAGGGACCACCGCGACCCAGTACTTC.

The chain employs TRBV2 and TRBJ1-4, with 9 bases fitting TRBD1. Germline-derived CDR1 and CDR2 are SNHLY and FYNNEI. The CDR3 totals 15 residues. V shed 10 bases, J shed 8 bases, and the junction held 14 bases outside the gene matches. The CDR3 loop is CAILLPGQGTEKLFF. DNA for the CDR3: TGTGCCATTCTACTCCCGGGACAGGGCACCGAAAAACTGTTTTTT.

Comment on this clone: Relative to the germline gene, one junction end is altered; a read error may explain this. The chain combines TRBV18 with TRBJ1-4; perhaps TRBD1 as D (6 bases). CDR1 and CDR2 from the germline V gene are KGHSH and LQKENI. The CDR3 has 13 residues. The CDR3 sequence: CASSPIWGARPTF. CDR3 in DNA: TGTGCCAGCTCACCCATCTGGGGGGCGCGACCGACTTTT.

The V gene is TRBV6-1, the J gene TRBJ2-7; 7 positions match TRBD1. J lost 3 bases, V lost 2 bases, and 1 base had no gene match. The germline V gene has CDR1 MNHNS and CDR2 SASEGT. This CDR3 comprises 13 residues. CDR3 nucleotide sequence: TGTGCCAGCAGTGAACGGGACAGCTACGAGCAGTACTTC. Its translation is CASSERDSYEQYF.

V and J are TRBV2 and TRBJ1-1; 7 nucleotides match TRBD1. This CDR3 comprises 15 residues. The junction had 13 bases not matched to a gene; V was cut back by 9 bases and J by 3 bases. Germline CDR1 reads SNHLY; CDR2 reads FYNNEI. The CDR3 DNA sequence: TGTGCCAGTAAAGAAGGCACAGGGGAGGACACTGAAGCTTTCTTT. This gives the protein CASKEGTGEDTEAFF.

This chain connects TRBV7-9 to TRBJ2-1; 7 bases are a match to TRBD1. CDR3 length: 14 residues. CDR1 and CDR2 (germline): SEHNR, FQNEAQ (reference sequence). V lost 6 bases and J lost 7; bases outside the gene matches: 9. CDR3 nucleotide sequence: TGTGCCAGCAGGGTCCGGGACAGACGAAATGAGCAGTTCTTC. This sequence encodes CASRVRDRRNEQFF.

The chain employs TRBV5-6 and TRBJ2-7; 7 bases are a match to TRBD1. The CDR3 runs 18 residues. Losses at the gene ends were 4 bases for V and 12 bases for J; bases not matched to a gene: 28. Germline V gene lookup returns CDR1 SGHDT and CDR2 YYEEEE. DNA for the CDR3: TGTGCCAGCAGCACCCTGACAGGGCAGTCGCCCGGAAGGTCGCTTGCGTACTTC. Translated, it gives CASSTLTGQSPGRSLAYF.

The J gene is TRBJ2-5, the V gene TRBV5-1; tentatively, D is TRBD1 or TRBD2 (5 bases each). The CDR3 runs 14 residues. V lost 0 bases and J lost 0, with 6 bases in between. Germline CDR1 reads SGHRS; CDR2 reads YFSETQ. The CDR3 sequence: CASSLGGNQETQYF. The DNA for the CDR3 is TGCGCCAGCAGCTTGGGGGGGAACCAAGAGACCCAGTACTTC.

This chain joins TRBV6-5 and TRBJ2-7; D possibly uses TRBD1 or TRBD2 (5 bases each). The CDR3 totals 16 residues. CDR1 and CDR2 from the germline V gene are MNHEY and SVGAGI. The V gene lost 2 bases and the J gene lost 2 bases, with 16 bases spanning the gap. The CDR3 loop is CASSYKAPGRTYEQYF. CDR3 DNA sequence: TGTGCCAGCAGTTACAAAGCTCCGGGACGGACCTACGAGCAGTACTTC.

The J gene is TRBJ1-2, the V gene TRBV30; D is uncertain. The germline gives CDR1 GTSNPN, CDR2 SVGIG (reference sequence). The CDR3 is 15 residues long. V lost 2 bases to trimming and J lost 4 bases, with 17 bases between them. DNA of the CDR3: TGTGCCTGGAGTCCCGGCGGAGGTTGGAGCTATGGCTACACCTTC. This translates into CAWSPGGGWSYGYTF.

The chain combines TRBV4-1 with TRBJ2-1, with D possibly matching TRBD2 (6 bases). Trimming stripped 0 bases from V and 8 bases from J, with 14 bases between. Germline V gives CDR1 MGHRA, CDR2 YSYEKL. The CDR3 covers 15 residues. The CDR3 here is CASSQDRGLSYEQFF. The CDR3 nucleotides are TGCGCCAGCAGCCAAGATCGGGGACTCTCTTATGAGCAGTTCTTC.

The chain employs TRBV30 and TRBJ2-3, with 7 bases aligning to TRBD1. There are 15 residues in the CDR3. Germline V lookup: CDR1 GTSNPN, CDR2 SVGIG (reference sequence). V lost 8 bases to trimming and J lost 1 base; unmatched junction nucleotides: 12. This CDR3 reads CARSSYRGGTDTQYF. As DNA, the CDR3 is TGTGCCCGATCATCCTACAGGGGAGGCACAGATACGCAGTATTTT. The whole variable domain, remainder taken from reference TRBV30 and TRBJ2-3, is SQTIHQWPATLVQPVGSPLSLECTVEGTSNPNLYWYRQAAGRGLQLLFYSVGIGQISSEVPQNLSASRPQDRQFILSSKKLLLSDSGFYLCARSSYRGGTDTQYFGPGTRLTVL.

The V call is TRBV29-1, the J call TRBJ1-3; 8 bases are a match to TRBD1. Germline CDR1 is SQVTM and CDR2 is ANQGSEA. The CDR3 is 13 residues long. Trimming took 4 bases from V and 2 from J; bases not matched to a gene: 1. The CDR3 loop reads CSVGGQAGNTIYF. Here the CDR3 DNA reads TGCAGCGTTGGGGGACAGGCTGGAAACACCATATATTTT.

This chain connects TRBV2 to TRBJ2-1; TRBD2 agrees at 8 bases. The CDR3 is 14 amino acids. V gave up 4 bases and J gave up 7 bases; unmatched junction bases: 6. The germline V gene has CDR1 SNHLY and CDR2 FYNNEI. The CDR3 bases are TGTGCCAGCAGTGCGGAGCGGGGGTGGAATGAGCAGTTCTTC. Amino acids: CASSAERGWNEQFF. The variable domain in full, with the rest retrieved from reference TRBV2 and TRBJ2-1, is EPEVTQTPSHQVTQMGQEVILRCVPISNHLYFYWYRQILGQKVEFLVSFYNNEISEKSEIFDDQFSVERPDGSNFTLKIRSTKLEDSAMYFCASSAERGWNEQFFGPGTRLTVL.

The V and J genes are TRBV6-1 and TRBJ2-1; 15 bases align to TRBD2. The trim removed 4 bases at V and 15 bases at J, leaving 13 bases unmatched. Germline CDR1 MNHNS, CDR2 SASEGT. The CDR3 is 16 residues long. CDR3 nucleotide sequence: TGTGCCAGCAGTGTTTGGGGACTAGCGGGGGGCCAAGGTCGGTTCTTC. Its protein is CASSVWGLAGGQGRFF.

This clone has more than one count but fewer than ten. This chain uses TRBV5-1 with TRBJ1-4; 9 positions agree with TRBD1. Germline trimming cut 5 bases from V and 7 bases from J; bases unmatched to any gene: 6. Germline lookup yields CDR1 SGHRS and CDR2 YFSETQ. The CDR3 is 14 residues long. The CDR3 sequence: CASRVGTGFEKLFF. The CDR3 bases are TGCGCCAGCAGAGTTGGGACAGGGTTTGAAAAACTGTTTTTT.

In nucleotides, the CDR3 is TGTGCCAGCAGACCGGGGGGCGGCTCCCATGAGCAGTTCTTC. It codes for CASRPGGGSHEQFF. This chain joins TRBV28 and TRBJ2-1; the D gene is possibly TRBD2 (7 bases). This CDR3 spans 14 amino acids. Between the trimmed V and J ends, which lost 6 bases and 8 bases, there was a span of 17 bases. Germline CDR1 reads MDHEN; CDR2 reads SYDVKM.

The CDR3 DNA reads TGTGCAACCAGGGGGGAGGGGAGCAATCAGCCCCAGCATTTT. Its protein is CATRGEGSNQPQHF. This rearrangement joins TRBV10-3 to TRBJ1-5; the match to TRBD1 covers 7 bases. Germline CDR1 reads ENHRY; CDR2 reads SYGVKD. The CDR3 is 14 residues long.

Concerning this clone: This specimen includes other DNA sequences encoding the same CDR3. The V and J genes are TRBV4-1 and TRBJ2-2; D is perhaps TRBD2 (7 bases). CDR3 size: 16 residues. Germline CDR1 is MGHRA and CDR2 is YSYEKL. V dropped 6 bases and J dropped 3 bases, with 17 bases sitting between them. DNA of the CDR3: TGCGCCAGCAGTCCCAGGGGCCGGGGGGACACCGGGGAGCTGTTTTTT. Translated: CASSPRGRGDTGELFF.

The chain joins TRBV7-9 to TRBJ1-1; the D is unclear. The CDR3 has 14 amino acids. V lost 3 bases, J lost 9 bases, and 17 bases lay in between. Germline CDR1 and CDR2: SEHNR and FQNEAQ (reference sequence). CDR3 loop: CASSLVTEGKKAFF. In nucleotides, the CDR3 is TGTGCCAGCAGCTTGGTCACTGAAGGGAAGAAAGCTTTCTTT.